This T cell receptor beta chain was profiled in a study of cytomegalovirus exposure and HLA in healthy donors. About the research overall: Roughly 170 million T cells yielded 100 million or so unique TCR beta sequences in earlier analysis. Study findings and constraints: Investigators reported 150 to 200 TCR beta chains as tied to cytomegalovirus.

There are 16 residues in the CDR3. Researchers ran the PCR with 60 Vbeta and 13 Jbeta primers. Repertoires were generated with immunoSEQ multiplex PCR, while TCRdb's copy carries only in-frame clones and drops some. The repertoire consists of 250,000 to 300,000 clones, with about 83% occurring once and the leading ten covering roughly 2%. Concerning this clone: Its antigen remains unidentified.

The sequencing input was PBMCs. The receptor's source is a woman aged 40 to 49 in good health and CMV-seropositive. The chain is built from TRBV21-1 and TRBJ2-5; the table's D call, TRBD1, was not checked against the DNA. TRBV21-1 is given as a pseudogene. In nucleotides, the CDR3 is TGTGCCAGCAGCAAAGGAGGAGGACAGGATCAAGAGACCCAGTACTTC. The encoded protein is CASSKGGGQDQETQYF.